This TCR beta chain is drawn from a study of T cells in Graves' hyperthyroidism and ophthalmopathy. V gave up 0 bases and J gave up 8 bases; unmatched junction bases: 10. Germline V gene sequence: CDR1 LGHNA, CDR2 YNFKEQ. The CDR3 has 16 amino acids. This clonotype has ten or more counts. Template material for amplifying TCR beta CDR3 regions consisted of RNA transcripts. Carried out on the TCR CDR3, a first-round RT-PCR used the HTBI primer set. TCRdb reprocessed the multiplex PCR reads with MiXCR, giving one entry per CDR3 protein. The sample contains a few hundred thousand distinct CDR3 sequences, about 20% of which appear only once. Absent ophthalmopathy progression within 18 months defined stable Graves' hyperthyroidism.

The receptor was isolated from a man aged 18 to 29 with Graves' hyperthyroidism. Sequencing was done on a sample of blood. The chain has TRBV4-2 and TRBJ1-2; 9 bases map to TRBD1. The DNA of the CDR3 is TGTGCCAGCAGCCAAGATACAGGGGGCGAGGTCGGAGGCTACACCTTC. Translation gives CASSQDTGGEVGGYTF.